This T cell receptor beta chain is from a study of molecular identifiers for immune sequencing clone quantification. Turning to the study itself: In the replicates, RNA derived from 20,000 or 100,000 naive CD8 cells was divided into five parts, and four were sequenced. Whole-study results and caveats: A single cell's spiked Jurkat TCR RNA was reportedly detectable among about a million naive cells.

A remark on this clonotype: Its antigen remains unknown.

V lost 5 bases to trimming and J lost 3 bases, with 7 bases between them. This CDR3 is built from 12 residues. CDR1 and CDR2 (germline): SQVTM, ANQGSEA. MiXCR, run by TCRdb on the PCR reads, gives a single entry per CDR3 protein. The sample has some 580,000 distinct CDR3 sequences; approximately 24% are singletons. Sorting was used to obtain naive CD8 T cells (CD8+CD4-CCR7+CD45RA+). Source material: naive CD8+ T cells from blood, with Jurkat cell RNA spiked in. Subset of the sample: FACS-sorted CD8+CD4-CCR7+CD45RA+ naive T cells. This sequence was found in a human donor in good health. Some libraries in this study had Jurkat cell RNA spiked in. The chain links TRBV29-1 to TRBJ2-2; the D gene is possibly TRBD2 (6 bases). This CDR3 is CSVWGDTGELFF. The CDR3 DNA reads as TGCAGCGTTTGGGGGGACACCGGGGAGCTGTTTTTT.